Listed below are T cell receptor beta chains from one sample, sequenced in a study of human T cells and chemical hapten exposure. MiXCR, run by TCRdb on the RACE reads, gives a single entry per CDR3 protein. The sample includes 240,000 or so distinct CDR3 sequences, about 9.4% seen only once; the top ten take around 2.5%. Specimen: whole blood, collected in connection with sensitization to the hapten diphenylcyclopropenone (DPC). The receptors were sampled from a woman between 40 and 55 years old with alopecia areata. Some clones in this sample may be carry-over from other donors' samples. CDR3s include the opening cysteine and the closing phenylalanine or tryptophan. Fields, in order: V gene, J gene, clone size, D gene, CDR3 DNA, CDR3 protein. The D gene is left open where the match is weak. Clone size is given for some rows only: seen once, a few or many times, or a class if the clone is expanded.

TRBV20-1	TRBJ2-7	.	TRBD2	TGCAGTGCTAGAGATGGAACTAGCGGGACCTACGAGCAGTACTTC	CSARDGTSGTYEQYF
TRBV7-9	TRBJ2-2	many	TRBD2	TGTGCCAGCAGCTTGGCGGGAGCCGGGGAGCTGTTTTTT	CASSLAGAGELFF
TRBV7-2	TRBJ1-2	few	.	TGTGCCAGCAGCTTAGGCTTGGAGGGATATGGCTACACCTTC	CASSLGLEGYGYTF
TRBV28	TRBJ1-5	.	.	TGTGCCAGCAGGGAAGTGAATCAGCCCCAGCATTTT	CASREVNQPQHF
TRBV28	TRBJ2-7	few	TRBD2	TGTGCCAGCAGTTTTCCCCGGACTAGCGGGAGATTTTCACAGCGCGAGCAGTACTTC	CASSFPRTSGRFSQREQYF
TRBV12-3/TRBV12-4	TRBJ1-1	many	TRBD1	TGTGCCAGCAGTTTAGGCCGGGTCCGGACAGGGTCCACTGAAGCTTTCTTT	CASSLGRVRTGSTEAFF
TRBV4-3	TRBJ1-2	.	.	TGCGCCAGCAGCCAAGATCGGGCGGTGAACTATGGCTACACCTTC	CASSQDRAVNYGYTF
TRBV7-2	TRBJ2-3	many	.	TGTGCCAGCAGCTTAGGGACCACAGATACGCAGTATTTT	CASSLGTTDTQYF
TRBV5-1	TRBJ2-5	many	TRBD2	TGTGCCAGCAGCTTAGGCCTAGCGGGAGAGACCCAGTACTTC	CASSLGLAGETQYF
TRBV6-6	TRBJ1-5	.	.	TGTGCCAGCAGTTACGGAGCGAGGGATGGTCAGCCCCAGCATTTT	CASSYGARDGQPQHF
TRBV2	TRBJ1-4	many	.	TGTGCCAGCAGTGAAGCGCTGGCAGGGACCGGTGAAAAACTGTTTTTT	CASSEALAGTGEKLFF
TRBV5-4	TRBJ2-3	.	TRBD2	TGTGCCAGCAGCTTGCGACTAGCGGGAGTAAGCACAGATACGCAGTATTTT	CASSLRLAGVSTDTQYF
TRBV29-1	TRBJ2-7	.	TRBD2	TGCACCGCCGGGAGCGGGAGTGCCCACGAGCAGTACTTC	CTAGSGSAHEQYF
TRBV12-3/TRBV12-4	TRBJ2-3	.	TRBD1	TGTGCCAGCAGTCCCGGACAGGGCAATACGCAGTATTTT	CASSPGQGNTQYF
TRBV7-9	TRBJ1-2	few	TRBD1	TGTGCCAGCAGCTCCGACAGGGCTGTTGGCTACACCTTC	CASSSDRAVGYTF
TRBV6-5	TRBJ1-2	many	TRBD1	TGTGCCAGCAGTTACTCGCCACAGGGGGCCACCTATGGCTACACCTTC	CASSYSPQGATYGYTF
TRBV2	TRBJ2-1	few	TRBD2	TGTGCCAGCAGGAGGGGACTAGCCAACTACAATGAGCAGTTCTTC	CASRRGLANYNEQFF
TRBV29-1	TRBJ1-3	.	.	TGCAGCGTTGAAGATCAGACTTTGGGAAACACCATATATTTT	CSVEDQTLGNTIYF
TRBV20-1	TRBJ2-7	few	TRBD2	TGCAGTGCCCAGAGCAGGGGGTGGACTAGCGGGAGCACCGAGCAGTACTTC	CSAQSRGWTSGSTEQYF
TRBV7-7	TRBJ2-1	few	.	TGTGCTAGCAGCCCTAACCCTACTACATCGGGTGAGCAGTTCTTC	CASSPNPTTSGEQFF
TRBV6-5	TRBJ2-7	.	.	TGTGCCAGCAGTAACCGACAGGGAGGGCACGAGCAGTACTTC	CASSNRQGGHEQYF
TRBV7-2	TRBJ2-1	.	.	TGTGCCAGCAGCTTAGCCTTGTGGAGAGGTGAGCAGTTCTTC	CASSLALWRGEQFF
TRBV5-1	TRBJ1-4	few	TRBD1	TGCGCCAGCAGCCCGACAGGGGAGGGTGAAAAACTGTTTTTT	CASSPTGEGEKLFF
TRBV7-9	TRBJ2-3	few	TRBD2	TGTGCCAGCAGCTTAGGGGTAGCGGGATCGCCCACAGATACGCAGTATTTT	CASSLGVAGSPTDTQYF